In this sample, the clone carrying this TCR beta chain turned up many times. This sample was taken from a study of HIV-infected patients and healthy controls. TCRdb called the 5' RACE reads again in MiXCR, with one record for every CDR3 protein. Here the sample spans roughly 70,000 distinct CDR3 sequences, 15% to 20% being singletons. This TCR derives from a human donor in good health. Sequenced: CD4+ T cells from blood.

The CDR3: CASTLRQGGPNEQFF. For the CDR3, the DNA is TGTGCCAGCACCCTGCGACAGGGGGGCCCAAATGAGCAGTTCTTC. This chain joins TRBV12-3 or TRBV12-4 and TRBJ2-1; TRBD1 agrees at 9 bases. CDR3 length: 15 amino acids. After removal of 7 bases from V and 7 bases from J, the junction contained 11 bases not matched to a gene.